The sequence of this TCR beta chain was determined in a study of OX40 agonist ivuxolimab in advanced cancers. Findings of the study overall: CD8+ T cells (on average) carried more expanded clones than CD4+ T cells.

About this clone itself: Antigen unknown.

The assay was immunoSEQ multiplex PCR, and TCRdb's table has in-frame clones only and misses some. The table has under 90,000 clones, around 86% seen once; the top ten hold around 0.97%. This CDR3 is built from 13 residues. V was cut by 3 bases and J by 3 bases, with 5 bases left in between. From germline, CDR1 is LNHNV and CDR2 YYDKDF (reference sequence). The J gene is TRBJ1-4, the V gene TRBV15; D ambiguous. The sample was CD4+ or CD8+ T cells sorted from blood, taken in a trial of the OX40 agonist ivuxolimab. This clonotype was obtained from an adult with an advanced solid tumor such as melanoma, head and neck, liver or kidney cancer. CDR3 in DNA: TGTGCCACCAGCAGGGTTCCTAATGAAAAACTGTTTTTT. This codes for CATSRVPNEKLFF.